This paragraph reports one TCR beta chain. Antigen: not known. The entry originates in a study of identical twins. Study results and caveats: Insertions were fewer in abundant cord blood beta clonotypes, whereas memory repertoires showed none of this pattern.

V shed 6 bases, J shed 2 bases, and the junction held 22 bases outside the gene matches. CDR3 length: 19 amino acids. CDR1 and CDR2 from the germline V gene are DFQATT and SNEGSKA (reference sequence). Every donor was a healthy Caucasian. TCRdb redid the calling of the 5' RACE reads with MiXCR, one entry per CDR3 protein. The sample yields 210,000 or so distinct CDR3 sequences, about 15% seen once. This sample also appeared in a second study, on T cells expressing NK-cell markers.

The chain uses TRBV20-1 and TRBJ2-1; TRBD1 aligns across 7 bases. Material for sequencing was CD8+ T cells sorted from blood. The TCR sequence derives from a woman younger than 30 in good health. The CDR3 spells CSAMGYTGAKRGPYNEQFF. The CDR3 nucleotides are TGCAGTGCAATGGGTTATACAGGGGCAAAGAGGGGGCCCTACAATGAGCAGTTCTTC.